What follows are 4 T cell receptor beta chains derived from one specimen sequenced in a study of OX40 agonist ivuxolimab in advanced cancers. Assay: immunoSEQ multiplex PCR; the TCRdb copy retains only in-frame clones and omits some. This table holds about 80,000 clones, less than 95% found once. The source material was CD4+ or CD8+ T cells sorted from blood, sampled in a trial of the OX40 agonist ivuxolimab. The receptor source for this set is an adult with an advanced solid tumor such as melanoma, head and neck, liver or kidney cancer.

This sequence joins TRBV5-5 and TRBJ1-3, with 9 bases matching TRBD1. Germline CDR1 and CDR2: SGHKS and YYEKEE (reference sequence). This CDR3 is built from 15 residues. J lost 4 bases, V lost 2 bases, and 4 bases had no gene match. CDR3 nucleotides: TGTGCCAGCAGCTTACAGGGGGCGCAAGGAAACACCATATATTTT. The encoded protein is CASSLQGAQGNTIYF.

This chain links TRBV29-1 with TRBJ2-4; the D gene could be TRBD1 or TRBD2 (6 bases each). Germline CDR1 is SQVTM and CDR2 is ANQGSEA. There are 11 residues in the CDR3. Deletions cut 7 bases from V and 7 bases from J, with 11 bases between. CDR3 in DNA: TGCAGCGGACAGGAGGGGAACATTCAGTACTTC. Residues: CSGQEGNIQYF.

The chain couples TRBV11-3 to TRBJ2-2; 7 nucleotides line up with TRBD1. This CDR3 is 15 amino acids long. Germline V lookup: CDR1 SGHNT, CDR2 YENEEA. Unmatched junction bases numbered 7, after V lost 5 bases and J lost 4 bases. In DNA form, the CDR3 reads TGTGCCAGCAGCCCTGGGACAGCCGCCACCGGGGAGCTGTTTTTT. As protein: CASSPGTAATGELFF. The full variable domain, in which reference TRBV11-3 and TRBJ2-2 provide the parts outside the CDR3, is EAGVVQSPRYKIIEKKQPVAFWCNPISGHNTLYWYLQNLGQGPELLIRYENEEAVDDSQLPKDRFSAERLKGVDSTLKIQPAELGDSAVYLCASSPGTAATGELFFGEGSRLTVL.

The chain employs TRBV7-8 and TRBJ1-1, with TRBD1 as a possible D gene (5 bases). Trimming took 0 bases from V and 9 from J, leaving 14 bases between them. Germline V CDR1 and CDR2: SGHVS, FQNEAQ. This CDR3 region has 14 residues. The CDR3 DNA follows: TGTGCCAGCAGCTTAGCTCCCGAGGGGCCAAAAGCTTTCTTT. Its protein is CASSLAPEGPKAFF. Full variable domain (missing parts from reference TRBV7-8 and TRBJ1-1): GAGVSQSPRYKVAKRGQDVALRCDPISGHVSLFWYQQALGQGPEFLTYFQNEAQLDKSGLPSDRFFAERPEGSVSTLKIQRTQQEDSAVYLCASSLAPEGPKAFFGQGTRLTVV.